The 8 T cell receptor beta chains below were found in one sample sequenced in a study of T cell responses to AZD1222 COVID-19 vaccine. Some clones are missing from TCRdb's copy, which holds only in-frame ones; the method was immunoSEQ multiplex PCR. Here the sample spans about 75,000 clones, approximately 88% being singletons. Sequenced material: peripheral blood, taken 28 days after the second dose of the MenACWY control vaccine. Source of these receptors: an adult who received the MenACWY meningococcal vaccine as a control.

This clone is labeled as medium-sized (0.01 to 0.1%). The chain is built from TRBV21-1 and TRBJ2-7; the tabulated D call, TRBD2, remains unverified against the DNA. TRBV21-1 is recorded as a pseudogene. This CDR3 contains 15 residues. The CDR3: CASSKYKGEGYEQYF. DNA of the CDR3: TGTGCCAGCAGCAAATATAAGGGAGAGGGCTACGAGCAGTACTTC.

The CDR3 DNA reads TGTGCCAGCAGCCCCTACAGACGTAATGAAAAACTGTTTTTT. Its translation: CASSPYRRNEKLFF. This chain uses TRBV7-9 with TRBJ1-4; D unclear. The CDR3 totals 14 residues. CDR1 and CDR2 (germline): SEHNR, FQNEAQ (reference sequence). V lost 5 bases, J lost 4 bases, and 11 bases lay in between.

The gene calls are TRBV6-6 and TRBJ2-7; tentatively, D is TRBD1 (5 bases). Trimming took 5 bases from V and 1 from J, leaving 12 bases between them. CDR3 length equals 14 residues. Germline lookup yields CDR1 MNHNY and CDR2 SVGAGI (reference sequence). For the CDR3, the DNA is TGTGCCAGCAGTATGGCTGGGGCGTCCTACGAGCAGTACTTC. Amino acid sequence: CASSMAGASYEQYF.

This clone showed up just a few times. This chain joins TRBV7-2 and TRBJ1-3; possibly TRBD1 for D (6 bases). The CDR3 extends over 16 amino acids. V lost 5 bases and J 0 bases, leaving 14 bases between the germline ends. Germline V gives CDR1 SGHTA, CDR2 FQGNSA. CDR3 sequence reads: CASSPRGGGSGNTIYF. CDR3 DNA: TGTGCCAGCAGCCCACGTGGAGGGGGCTCTGGAAACACCATATATTTT. The whole variable domain, filled in from reference TRBV7-2 and TRBJ1-3, reads GAGVSQSPSNKVTEKGKDVELRCDPISGHTALYWYRQSLGQGLEFLIYFQGNSAPDKSGLPSDRFSAERTGGSVSTLTIQRTQQEDSAVYLCASSPRGGGSGNTIYFGEGSWLTVV.

This chain uses TRBV6-6 with TRBJ1-1; perhaps TRBD1 as D (5 bases). The CDR3 has 15 residues. Trimming left V 0 bases short and J 4 bases short, with 12 bases between. Looked up from germline, CDR1 is MNHNY and CDR2 is SVGAGI (reference sequence). The CDR3: CASSYSAGTGTEAFF. For the CDR3, the DNA is TGTGCCAGCAGTTACTCAGCGGGGACGGGCACTGAAGCTTTCTTT.

The CDR3 region is CASSVMSQLNTEAFF. Here the CDR3 DNA reads TGTGCCAGCAGCGTAATGAGTCAATTGAACACTGAAGCTTTCTTT. The rearrangement uses TRBV9 and TRBJ1-1; D gene unclear. Germline V CDR1 and CDR2: SGDLS, YYNGEE. V lost 1 base to trimming and J lost 0 bases, with 10 bases between them. The CDR3 covers 15 residues.

This clone was counted a single time. The gene calls are TRBV24-1 and TRBJ2-3, with a tentative D call TRBD1 (6 bases). The CDR3 runs 15 residues. V dropped 6 bases and J dropped 1 base, with 13 bases sitting between them. CDR1 KGHDR and CDR2 SFDVKD come from the germline V gene. CDR3 nucleotide sequence: TGTGCCACCAGTAACAGGGAGTCACGCACAGATACGCAGTATTTT. The encoded protein is CATSNRESRTDTQYF.

The chain joins TRBV19 to TRBJ2-7; either TRBD1 or TRBD2 may supply D (6 bases each). Germline CDR1 LNHDA, CDR2 SQIVND (reference sequence). Trimming removed 4 bases at V and 1 base at J, with 11 bases between. The CDR3 spans 14 residues. In DNA form, the CDR3 reads TGTGCCAGTAGTACGGGGGCGGAATCCTACGAGCAGTACTTC. Translating gives CASSTGAESYEQYF.